This TCR beta chain was retrieved from a study of blood T cell repertoires in COVID-19. Study-level background: Whether acute or convalescent, the COVID-19 samples came from the United States, Italy and Spain.

Authors' analysis steps: Amplification with reference gene primers provided the estimates of nucleated cell counts. Measured with immunoSEQ multiplex PCR; TCRdb has only the in-frame clones, and not every one. Clone size and the V and J calls come from that table; the DNA yielded D and trimming. The sample carries around 700,000 clones, just under 90% recorded once. The CDR3 consists of 14 residues. Trimming took off 6 bases at V and 5 bases at J, with 16 bases between the two ends. Germline V gene data show CDR1 as LNHDA and CDR2 as SQIVND (reference sequence). The specimen was peripheral blood. The receptor comes from a woman younger than 30 with acute or convalescent COVID-19. The rearrangement joins TRBV19 to TRBJ1-1; possible D gene TRBD1, 5 bases. The CDR3 protein is CASRFDSRGTEAFF. The CDR3 DNA reads TGTGCCAGTAGATTTGACAGCCGTGGTACTGAAGCTTTCTTT.